The entry below describes one T cell receptor beta chain. The PCR employed 60 Vbeta primers together with 13 Jbeta primers. Only in-frame clones appear in the TCRdb table, and some are missing; sequencing was by immunoSEQ multiplex PCR. The sample shows around 150,000 clones, approximately 77% of them seen only once. The data stem from a study of cytomegalovirus exposure and HLA in healthy donors. V shed 5 bases and J shed 4 bases, with 6 bases lying between them. The CDR3 has 13 amino acids. Germline CDR1 is MGHDK and CDR2 is SYGVNS. The sequenced sample consisted of PBMCs. This chain links TRBV25-1 with TRBJ1-6; no firm D call. This TCR came from a male donor in good health and CMV-seropositive. The CDR3 protein is CASSFGYNSPLHF. CDR3 nucleotides: TGTGCCAGCAGTTTCGGTTATAATTCACCCCTCCACTTT.